The T cell receptor (beta chain) under discussion was sequenced for a study of somatic mutations in cytotoxic T cells in rheumatoid arthritis. Study at large: Right after diagnosis, and before any treatment had started, patient peripheral blood (roughly 28 ml EDTA) was drawn.

Study-wide results and limits: CD8+ clonality rose with age in rheumatoid arthritis patients, unlike in healthy controls. Neither rheumatoid arthritis patients nor age-matched healthy controls had significantly different CD8+ T-cell clonality from the other group. Per patient, the largest CD8+ clone was found to exceed 20% of CD8+ cells in about an eighth of the 65 cases.

Sequencing was performed with immunoSEQ multiplex PCR; in TCRdb, only in-frame clones are kept and a portion is missing. The profile shows 13,000 or so clones, 65% to 75% of them singletons. In regard to this clone: Its cognate antigen is unknown.

The origin of this receptor is an adult with rheumatoid arthritis. The sequenced sample was CD8+ T cells sorted from blood.

The CDR3 sequence: CASSQMTGNTIYF. The CDR3 DNA follows: TGTGCCAGCAGTCAAATGACTGGAAACACCATATATTTT. The chain has TRBV28 and TRBJ1-3; unclear D gene. The CDR3 is made up of 13 amino acids. The V and J ends lost 5 bases and 2 bases respectively, with 7 bases between them. Germline V gives CDR1 MDHEN, CDR2 SYDVKM.